The present entry profiles one TCR beta chain with its context. Antigen: not known. The PCR contained 60 Vbeta and 13 Jbeta primers. The method was immunoSEQ multiplex PCR; TCRdb's version includes in-frame clones alone and lacks a portion of them. This table holds about 140,000 clones, under 80% found once. The sample originates from a study of cytomegalovirus exposure and HLA in healthy donors. Study findings and constraints: It was reportedly the case that the classifier diagnosed cytomegalovirus status with high specificity and sensitivity.

This CDR3 is built from 13 residues. The junction had 2 bases not matched to a gene; V was cut back by 4 bases and J by 5 bases. The germline V gene has CDR1 LNHDA and CDR2 SQIVND (reference sequence). Sequences were obtained from PBMCs. The sequence was collected from a woman in her forties or fifties in good health and CMV-seropositive. V and J are TRBV19 and TRBJ2-1; 7 bases are shared with TRBD1. CDR3 amino acids: CASSSDRDNEQFF. The CDR3 nucleotides are TGTGCCAGTAGTAGTGACAGGGACAATGAGCAGTTCTTC. Full variable domain (missing parts from reference TRBV19 and TRBJ2-1): DGGITQSPKYLFRKEGQNVTLSCEQNLNHDAMYWYRQDPGQGLRLIYYSQIVNDFQKGDIAEGYSVSREKKESFPLTVTSAQKNPTAFYLCASSSDRDNEQFFGPGTRLTVL.